This note documents a single TCR beta chain sequence. This record comes from a study of shared clonotypes between healthy human individuals. The method was immunoSEQ multiplex PCR; TCRdb's version includes in-frame clones alone and lacks a portion of them. The data show 2 million to 2.5 million clones, with around 92% seen just once and around 0.35% held by the top ten. This CDR3 region has 12 residues. Germline V gives CDR1 MNHNS, CDR2 SASEGT. With V trimmed by 2 bases and J by 9 bases, 3 bases remained unmatched. This chain joins TRBV6-1 and TRBJ1-2; 7 bases align to TRBD1. The material sequenced was naive CD4+ T cells from PBMCs. Specified subset: CD45RA+ positively selected. The receptor comes from a man aged 18 to 29 in good health. Some clones in this sample may be carry-over from other donors' samples. CDR3: CASSETGQRYTF. CDR3 bases: TGTGCCAGCAGTGAAACGGGACAGCGCTACACCTTC.